This T cell receptor beta chain came from a study of blood T cell repertoires in COVID-19. Here immunoSEQ multiplex PCR was the method, and the copy in TCRdb shows in-frame clones only, minus some. There are 250,000 to 300,000 clones in the sample; 80% to 90% occur only once, and approximately 2% lies in the top ten. Sequencing was carried out using PBMCs or T cells enriched from blood (not recorded which). The clonotype was recovered from a woman aged 50 to 65 who had recovered from COVID-19.

The CDR3 bases are TGCGCCAGCAGCCGCTACCAGGCCGGGACAGGGAGCTCCTATAATTCACCCCTCCACTTT. It codes for CASSRYQAGTGSSYNSPLHF. The rearrangement joins TRBV4-1 to TRBJ1-6, with 9 positions matching TRBD1. CDR1 and CDR2 (germline): MGHRA, YSYEKL. With V trimmed by 4 bases and J by 0 bases, 13 bases remained unmatched. The CDR3 is 20 amino acids.